This T cell receptor (beta chain) was observed in a study of response to subunit inactivated influenza vaccine. In TCRdb, the RT-PCR reads were re-called with MiXCR into one record per CDR3 protein. This table has hundreds of thousands of distinct CDR3 sequences, less than 15% appearing once. This CDR3 contains 13 residues. Trimming pared 6 bases from V and 6 bases from J, leaving 13 bases between. Germline V lookup: CDR1 SEHNR, CDR2 FQNEAQ (reference sequence). In this sample, this clonotype turned up a few times. Its antigen remains unknown. Whole-study results and caveats: With each seasonal influenza vaccination, the authors suggested, few new T cells are recruited.

The TCR originated in a man in his fifties who received an inactivated influenza vaccine. The chain combines TRBV7-9 with TRBJ2-3, with D possibly called TRBD1 or TRBD2 (6 bases each). The sample in question was PBMCs from blood, obtained 14 to 15 days before vaccination. The CDR3 region is CASSKPGADTQYF. The CDR3 DNA reads as TGTGCCAGCAGTAAGCCGGGGGCTGATACGCAGTATTTT.